This T cell receptor beta chain was sequenced for a study of blood T cell repertoires in COVID-19. Study context: Acute and convalescent COVID-19 specimens originated in the United States, Italy and Spain. T cells, B-cell-depleted T cells, or PBMCs provided the cDNA or gDNA that served as material.

This CDR3 is 14 amino acids long. CDR1 is SGHNT and CDR2 is YYREEE in the germline V gene (reference sequence). V was shortened by 4 bases and J by 1 base, with 10 bases between the two germline ends. Original handling: Amplification of reference gene primers provided the estimated nucleated cell counts. Sequenced by immunoSEQ multiplex PCR; TCRdb stores in-frame clones only, minus some. D and trimming were read from the DNA, whereas the V and J calls and clone size are those reported in that table. Found here are about 130,000 clones, around 86% of them singletons; the top ten hold around 11%. The clonotype comes from a man in his sixties with acute or convalescent COVID-19. The V gene is TRBV5-4, the J gene TRBJ2-3; possible D gene TRBD2, 6 bases. Material: peripheral blood. The CDR3 protein is CASSLDYRTDTQYF. CDR3 DNA: TGTGCCAGCAGCCTGGACTATCGCACAGATACGCAGTATTTT.